The source of this T cell receptor (beta chain) is a study of OX40 agonist ivuxolimab in advanced cancers. Background on the study: Earlier treatment with anti-PD-1, anti-PD-L1 or anti-CTLA-4 was permitted, and under 50% had received some. Study-wide results and caveats: At 0.1-3.0 mg/kg, partial responders had clonal expansion among the lowest observed. In the 0.1 to 3.0 mg/kg range, CD4+ and CD8+ blood T cells had expanded clonally by week 6.

With respect to this clone: The target antigen is unknown.

V trimming: 3 bases; J trimming: 4 bases; junction bases outside the gene matches: 7. The CDR3 is 14 amino acids. Germline assignment: CDR1 SGHRS and CDR2 YFSETQ. Libraries were prepared by immunoSEQ multiplex PCR; TCRdb keeps only in-frame clonotypes and omits some of them. The table includes just under 75,000 clones, approximately 90% detected once. Sequenced here: CD4+ or CD8+ T cells sorted from blood, sampled in a trial of the OX40 agonist ivuxolimab. The origin of this receptor is an adult with an advanced solid tumor such as melanoma, head and neck, liver or kidney cancer. The chain recombines TRBV5-1 with TRBJ2-7, with 7 bases lining up with TRBD1. CDR3: CASSWDSQSYEQYF. The CDR3 DNA is TGCGCCAGCAGCTGGGACAGTCAAAGTTACGAGCAGTACTTC.